The rows below give T cell receptor beta chains drawn from one sample of a study of T cell responses to AZD1222 COVID-19 vaccine. Assay used: immunoSEQ multiplex PCR; TCRdb lists only in-frame clones, some missing. The sample gives around 160,000 clones, roughly 88% of which show up once; over 13% is in the top ten. The sample in question was peripheral blood, obtained on day 0 of AZD1222 vaccination. These receptor sequences come from an adult in good health. CDR3s include the opening cysteine and the closing phenylalanine or tryptophan. A D gene is named only where the DNA matches it firmly. Only some rows state a clone size, as once, few, many or a class for expanded clones.

V,D,J,size,DNA,CDR3
TRBV3-1/TRBV3-2,-,TRBJ2-1,-,TGTGCCAGCAGCCAAATCCTGAGGGGTCGGGGCAATGAGCAGTTCTTC,CASSQILRGRGNEQFF
TRBV19,-,TRBJ1-2,-,TGTGCCAGTATGCAAGGAGGGCTAGGCTATGGCTACACCTTC,CASMQGGLGYGYTF
TRBV5-1,-,TRBJ1-1,-,TGCGCCAGCAGCTCATTAGGAGGGGGCACTGAAGCTTTCTTT,CASSSLGGGTEAFF
TRBV4-1,-,TRBJ1-4,-,TGCGCCAGCAGCCAAGGCCCGCTTCAAAGAGGGGCCGGGGAAAAACTGTTTTTT,CASSQGPLQRGAGEKLFF
TRBV7-8,-,TRBJ1-2,-,TGTGCCAGCAGCCGTATTTCTAGCGGGGCGAGAGGGATTGGCTACACCTTC,CASSRISSGARGIGYTF
TRBV30,-,TRBJ1-1,-,TGTGCCTGGCGGGGAGTGGTGAACACTGAAGCTTTCTTT,CAWRGVVNTEAFF
TRBV5-4,TRBD1,TRBJ1-2,-,TGTGCCAGCAGCTTGCCAGGGGGCTATGGCTACACCTTC,CASSLPGGYGYTF
TRBV18,-,TRBJ1-5,-,TGTGCCAGCTCACCACTTCGGAATCAGCCCCAGCATTTT,CASSPLRNQPQHF
TRBV5-1,-,TRBJ1-1,-,TGCGCCAGCAGAGGGACGGAAGAGAACACTGAAGCTTTCTTT,CASRGTEENTEAFF
TRBV7-9,TRBD1,TRBJ1-2,-,TGTGCCAGCAGCTCCCGGGGACAGAACTATGGCTACACCTTC,CASSSRGQNYGYTF
TRBV7-3,-,TRBJ2-5,-,TGTGCCAGCAGTGCCCAGGGAGCCGAGACCCAGTACTTC,CASSAQGAETQYF
TRBV7-8,-,TRBJ1-1,few,TGTGCCAGCAGCTTCGGGGGAGCTGGGGCTGAAGCTTTCTTT,CASSFGGAGAEAFF
TRBV6-5,-,TRBJ1-5,-,TGTGCCAGCAGTTACGGCAGGAGAAGCAATCAGCCCCAGCATTTT,CASSYGRRSNQPQHF
TRBV9,-,TRBJ1-4,-,TGTGCCAGCAGCCCCCAGGCAACTAATGAAAAACTGTTTTTT,CASSPQATNEKLFF
TRBV7-2,-,TRBJ1-4,-,TGTGCCAGCAGCTTCCGGAGGGATTTAGGGGAAAAACTGTTTTTT,CASSFRRDLGEKLFF
TRBV5-1,-,TRBJ2-3,-,TGCGCCAGCGGTTTATCTAGCACAGATACGCAGTATTTT,CASGLSSTDTQYF
TRBV7-8,-,TRBJ2-7,-,TGTGCCAGCAGCTCACAGGGAGAGCAGTACTTC,CASSSQGEQYF
TRBV10-2,-,TRBJ1-6,-,TGCGCCAGCAGTGAGTCGGGATCACCCCTCCACTTT,CASSESGSPLHF
TRBV7-3,TRBD1,TRBJ2-7,-,TGTGCCAGCAGTCGGACAGGGTCCTACGAGCAGTACTTC,CASSRTGSYEQYF
TRBV27,TRBD1,TRBJ2-7,once,TGTGCCAGCAGTCCGGGACAGTCTGACTACGAGCAGTACTTC,CASSPGQSDYEQYF
TRBV18,TRBD1,TRBJ2-7,-,TGTGCCAGCTCACTACCGGGACAGGGCGCCTACGAGCAGTACTTC,CASSLPGQGAYEQYF
TRBV3-1/TRBV3-2,-,TRBJ2-3,-,TGTGCCAGCAGCCTATCACTAGCCACAGATACGCAGTATTTT,CASSLSLATDTQYF
TRBV2,TRBD1,TRBJ2-7,-,TGTGCCAGCACAGGGGGCTACGAGCAGTACTTC,CASTGGYEQYF
TRBV6-5,TRBD1,TRBJ1-2,-,TGTGCCAGCAGTTACTTGACAGGGCCCCATACCTTC,CASSYLTGPHTF
TRBV27,-,TRBJ2-7,-,TGTGCCAGCAGTTTGACAGGAACCCAGCAGTACTTC,CASSLTGTQQYF
TRBV6-5,-,TRBJ2-3,-,TGTGCCAGCAGACCTGGAACCACCACAGATACGCAGTATTTT,CASRPGTTTDTQYF
TRBV2,TRBD1,TRBJ1-6,-,TGTGCCAGCAGTGGGGACAGGGGGCAAAGTCATTCACCCCTCCACTTT,CASSGDRGQSHSPLHF
TRBV21-1,-,TRBJ1-5,-,TGTGCCAGAATCAGGGGAAGCAATCAGCCCCAGCATTTT,CARIRGSNQPQHF
TRBV5-1,TRBD1,TRBJ2-3,-,TGCGCCAGCAGCCTAGGACAGGGCCTTAATACAGATACGCAGTATTTT,CASSLGQGLNTDTQYF
TRBV9,-,TRBJ1-3,-,TGTGCCAGCAGCGTAGGGGGGAGAAACACCATATATTTT,CASSVGGRNTIYF
TRBV4-1,-,TRBJ1-1,-,TGCGCCAGCAGCCAAGGGACAAGATTCCGAGCTTTCTTT,CASSQGTRFRAFF
TRBV7-9,-,TRBJ1-4,-,TGTGCCAGCAGCGGTGGGGAGGCAAATGAAAAACTGTTTTTT,CASSGGEANEKLFF
TRBV7-2,TRBD1,TRBJ1-2,-,TGTGCCAGCAGCCCTGGACAGGCCCTGGTTAGCTACACCTTC,CASSPGQALVSYTF
TRBV4-1,-,TRBJ1-2,-,TGCGCCAGCAGCCACCCCGGGACCAGGGATCGGGGCTACACCTTC,CASSHPGTRDRGYTF
TRBV2,TRBD1,TRBJ2-7,-,TGTGCCAGCAGCCGGGACAGGCAGGCCTACGAGCAGTACTTC,CASSRDRQAYEQYF
TRBV29-1,-,TRBJ1-5,-,TGCAGCGTTGTATTGTGGAGTGGGCAGCCCCAGCATTTT,CSVVLWSGQPQHF
TRBV28,-,TRBJ1-2,-,TGTGCCAGCAGTTCCAACCGAAGCCCCCTCTATGGCTACACCTTC,CASSSNRSPLYGYTF
TRBV19,TRBD1,TRBJ1-5,-,TGTGCCAGTAGCGCAACAGGGGGATGGCAGCCCCAGCATTTT,CASSATGGWQPQHF
TRBV27,-,TRBJ1-2,-,TGTGCCAGCGCAAAACAGACAACCTCGGCTAACTATGGCTACACCTTC,CASAKQTTSANYGYTF
TRBV7-9,TRBD1,TRBJ2-5,-,TGTGCCAGCAGCTCATCACAGGGGGCGGAGACCCAGTACTTC,CASSSSQGAETQYF
TRBV12-3/TRBV12-4,-,TRBJ2-3,-,TGTGCCAGCAGTTCGACCACAGATACGCAGTATTTT,CASSSTTDTQYF
TRBV6-5,-,TRBJ1-3,-,TGTGCCAGCATCGGACACGAAGCGGATGGAAACACCATATATTTT,CASIGHEADGNTIYF
TRBV6-5,-,TRBJ1-4,-,TGTGCCAGCAGTTACTCCTTCACCTTGGGGGAAAAACTGTTTTTT,CASSYSFTLGEKLFF
TRBV29-1,-,TRBJ1-1,-,TGCAGCGCTCGGACGGGTGAAGCTTTCTTT,CSARTGEAFF
TRBV27,-,TRBJ1-1,-,TGTGCCAGCAGTTTATCAGACAGGACTGAAGCTTTCTTT,CASSLSDRTEAFF